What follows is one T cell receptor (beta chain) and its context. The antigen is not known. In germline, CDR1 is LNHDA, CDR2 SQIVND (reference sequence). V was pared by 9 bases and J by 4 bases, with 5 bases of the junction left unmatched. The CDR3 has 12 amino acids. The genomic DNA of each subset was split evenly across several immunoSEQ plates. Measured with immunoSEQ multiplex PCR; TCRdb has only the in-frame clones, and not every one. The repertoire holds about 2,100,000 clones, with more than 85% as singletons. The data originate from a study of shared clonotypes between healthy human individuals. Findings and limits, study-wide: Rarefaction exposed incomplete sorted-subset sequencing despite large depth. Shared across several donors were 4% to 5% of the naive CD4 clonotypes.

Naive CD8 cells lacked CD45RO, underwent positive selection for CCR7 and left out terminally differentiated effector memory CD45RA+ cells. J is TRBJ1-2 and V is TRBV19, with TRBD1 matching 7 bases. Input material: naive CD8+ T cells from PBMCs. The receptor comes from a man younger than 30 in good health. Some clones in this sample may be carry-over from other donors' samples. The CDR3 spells CASQGQSYGYTF. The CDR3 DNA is TGTGCCAGCCAGGGACAGTCCTATGGCTACACCTTC.